This TCR beta chain was identified in a study of blood T cell repertoires in COVID-19. As for the study in general: COVID-19 samples, acute and convalescent, were from the United States, Italy and Spain. From T cells, B-cell-depleted T cells, or PBMCs came the material, which was cDNA or gDNA.

V was trimmed by 5 bases and J by 3 bases, leaving 17 bases between them. This CDR3 has 15 residues. Per germline, CDR1 MNHEY and CDR2 SVGAGI. Original analysis: Cell counts per sample came from amplifying reference gene primers. Clones were sequenced by immunoSEQ multiplex PCR, and TCRdb holds only the in-frame ones, with some missing. That table is the source of V, J and clone size, and D and trimming were worked out from the DNA. The data hold 30,000 to 40,000 clones, with roughly 88% observed a single time. Source material: peripheral blood. The chain is built from TRBV6-5 and TRBJ2-7, with D possibly being TRBD2 (5 bases). This TCR derives from a man aged 55 to 70 with active COVID-19. CDR3 DNA: TGTGCCAGCAGTAGAGAGGGTGGTGAGATCTACGAGCAGTACTTC. Residues: CASSREGGEIYEQYF.